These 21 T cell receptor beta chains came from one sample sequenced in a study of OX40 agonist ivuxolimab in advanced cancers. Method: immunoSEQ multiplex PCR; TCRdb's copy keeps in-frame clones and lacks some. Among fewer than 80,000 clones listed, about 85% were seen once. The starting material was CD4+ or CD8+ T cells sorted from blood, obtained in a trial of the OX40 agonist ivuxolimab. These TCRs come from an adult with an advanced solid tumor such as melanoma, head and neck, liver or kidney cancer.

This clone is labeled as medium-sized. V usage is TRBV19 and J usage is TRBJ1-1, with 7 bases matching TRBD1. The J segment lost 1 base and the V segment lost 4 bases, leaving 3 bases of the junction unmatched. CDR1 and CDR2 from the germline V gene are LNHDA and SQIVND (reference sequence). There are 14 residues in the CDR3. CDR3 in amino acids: CASSTGQRNTEAFF. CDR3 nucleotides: TGTGCCAGTAGTACGGGACAGAGGAACACTGAAGCTTTCTTT.

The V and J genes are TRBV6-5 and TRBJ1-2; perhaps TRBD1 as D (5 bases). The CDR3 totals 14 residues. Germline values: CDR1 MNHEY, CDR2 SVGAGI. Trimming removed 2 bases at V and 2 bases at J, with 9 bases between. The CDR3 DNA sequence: TGTGCCAGCAGTTACAGGGGTGGGAACTATGGCTACACCTTC. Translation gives CASSYRGGNYGYTF.

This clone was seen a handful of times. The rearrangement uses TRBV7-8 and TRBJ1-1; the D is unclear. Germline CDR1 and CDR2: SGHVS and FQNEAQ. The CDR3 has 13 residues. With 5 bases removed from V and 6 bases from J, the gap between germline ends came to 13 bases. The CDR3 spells CASSLSGMAEAFF. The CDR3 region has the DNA TGTGCCAGCAGCCTAAGTGGGATGGCTGAAGCTTTCTTT.

The DNA of the CDR3 is TGTGCCAGCAGTGCACAGGGCCCCAGAGAAAAACTGTTTTTT. Its protein is CASSAQGPREKLFF. This rearrangement joins TRBV6-5 to TRBJ1-4; D possibly corresponds to TRBD1 (6 bases). CDR1 is MNHEY, CDR2 SVGAGI, per germline. The germline V and J ends were trimmed by 5 bases and 8 bases, with 15 bases remaining between them. The CDR3 is 14 residues long.

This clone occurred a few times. The CDR3, as DNA: TGCAGCGTCACCCCCGGATCGTCTAGCACAGATACGCAGTATTTT. Translation gives CSVTPGSSSTDTQYF. The chain recombines TRBV29-1 with TRBJ2-3, with D hard to call. V was clipped by 6 bases and J by 0 bases, with 16 bases between them. Germline CDR1 is SQVTM and CDR2 is ANQGSEA. The CDR3 length is 15 residues.

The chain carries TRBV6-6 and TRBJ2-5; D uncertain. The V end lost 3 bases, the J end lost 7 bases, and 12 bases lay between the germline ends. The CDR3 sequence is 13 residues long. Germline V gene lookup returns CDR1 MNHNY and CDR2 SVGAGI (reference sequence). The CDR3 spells CASSYTTPGTQYF. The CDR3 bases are TGTGCCAGCAGTTATACAACACCGGGGACCCAGTACTTC.

For the CDR3, the DNA is TGTGCCAGCTCACCCGCCAGGGGATACGAGCAGTACGTC. Its translation: CASSPARGYEQYV. V usage is TRBV18 and J usage is TRBJ2-7; perhaps TRBD1 as D (6 bases). V was clipped by 3 bases and J by 4 bases, with 10 bases between them. The length of the CDR3 is 13 residues. Germline CDR1 reads KGHSH; CDR2 reads LQKENI.

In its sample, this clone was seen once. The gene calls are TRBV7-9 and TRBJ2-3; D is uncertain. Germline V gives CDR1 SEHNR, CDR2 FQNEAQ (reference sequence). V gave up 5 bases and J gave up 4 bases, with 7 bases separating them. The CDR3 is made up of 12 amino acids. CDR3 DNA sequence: TGTGCCAGCAGCCTGATTTCAGATACGCAGTATTTT. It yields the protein CASSLISDTQYF.

CDR3 nucleotides: TGTGCCAGCAGTTACGGGTCCCCGGTTGACGAGCAGTACTTC. Translated, it gives CASSYGSPVDEQYF. The chain links TRBV6-6 to TRBJ2-7; D is ambiguous. This CDR3 region has 14 residues. Per the germline V gene, CDR1 is MNHNY and CDR2 is SVGAGI (reference sequence). Trimming pared 2 bases from V and 5 bases from J, leaving 13 bases between.

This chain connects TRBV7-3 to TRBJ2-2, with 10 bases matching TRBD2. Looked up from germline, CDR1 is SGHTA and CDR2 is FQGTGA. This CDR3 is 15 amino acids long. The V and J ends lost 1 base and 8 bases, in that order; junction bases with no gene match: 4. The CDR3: CASSLIAGGRGELFF. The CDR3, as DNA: TGTGCCAGCAGCTTAATAGCGGGAGGTCGGGGGGAGCTGTTTTTT.

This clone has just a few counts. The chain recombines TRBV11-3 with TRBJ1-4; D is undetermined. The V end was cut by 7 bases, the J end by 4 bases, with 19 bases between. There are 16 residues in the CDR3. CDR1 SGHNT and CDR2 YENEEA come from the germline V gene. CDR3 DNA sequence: TGTGCCAGCAACACGGGGTTGAGGCGGGATAATGAAAAACTGTTTTTT. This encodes CASNTGLRRDNEKLFF.

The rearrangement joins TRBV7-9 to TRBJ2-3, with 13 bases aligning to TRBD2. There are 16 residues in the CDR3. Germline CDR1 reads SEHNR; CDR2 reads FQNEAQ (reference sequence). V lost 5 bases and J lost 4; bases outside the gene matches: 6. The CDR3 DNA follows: TGTGCCAGCAGCCCTTGGACTAGCGGGAGTGCAGATACGCAGTATTTT. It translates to CASSPWTSGSADTQYF.

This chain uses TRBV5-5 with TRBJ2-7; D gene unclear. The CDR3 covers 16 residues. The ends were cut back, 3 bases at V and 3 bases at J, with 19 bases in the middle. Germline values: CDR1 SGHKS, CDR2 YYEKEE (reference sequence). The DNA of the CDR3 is TGTGCCAGCAGCTCCATCGCGACCCGGAGTGGCTACGAGCAGTACTTC. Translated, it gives CASSSIATRSGYEQYF.

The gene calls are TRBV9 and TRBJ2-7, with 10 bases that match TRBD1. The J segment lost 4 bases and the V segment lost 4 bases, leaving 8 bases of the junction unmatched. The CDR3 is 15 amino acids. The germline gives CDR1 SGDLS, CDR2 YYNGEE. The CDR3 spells CASSSGGTGAYEQYF. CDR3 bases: TGTGCCAGCAGCTCAGGAGGGACAGGGGCTTACGAGCAGTACTTC.

CDR3 amino acids: CASSPPDRFPTGELFF. The CDR3 DNA follows: TGTGCCAGCAGTCCCCCCGACAGGTTCCCTACCGGGGAGCTGTTTTTT. V gene TRBV27 combines with J gene TRBJ2-2; tentatively, D is TRBD1 (6 bases). Germline V gene sequence: CDR1 MNHEY, CDR2 SMNVEV (reference sequence). This CDR3 contains 16 residues. Trimming pared 5 bases from V and 5 bases from J, leaving 18 bases between.

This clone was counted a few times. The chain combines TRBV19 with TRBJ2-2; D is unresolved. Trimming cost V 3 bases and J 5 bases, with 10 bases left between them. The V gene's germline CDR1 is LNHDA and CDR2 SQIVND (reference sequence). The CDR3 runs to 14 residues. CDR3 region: CASSIPLGTGELFF. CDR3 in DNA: TGTGCCAGTAGTATCCCCTTGGGGACCGGGGAGCTGTTTTTT.

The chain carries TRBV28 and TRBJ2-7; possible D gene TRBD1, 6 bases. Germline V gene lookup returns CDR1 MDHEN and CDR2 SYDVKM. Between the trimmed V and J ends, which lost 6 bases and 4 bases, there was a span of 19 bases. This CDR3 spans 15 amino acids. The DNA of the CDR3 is TGTGCCAGCAGCTTAAAACCGGGACACCTTTACGAGCAGTACGTC. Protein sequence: CASSLKPGHLYEQYV.

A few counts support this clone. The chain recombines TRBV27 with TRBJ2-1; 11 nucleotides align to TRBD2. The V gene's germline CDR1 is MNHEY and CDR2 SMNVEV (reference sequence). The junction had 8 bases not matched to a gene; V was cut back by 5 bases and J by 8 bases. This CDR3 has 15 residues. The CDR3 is CASSPLAGVSYEQFF. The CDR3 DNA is TGTGCCAGCAGTCCACTAGCGGGAGTTAGCTATGAGCAGTTCTTC.

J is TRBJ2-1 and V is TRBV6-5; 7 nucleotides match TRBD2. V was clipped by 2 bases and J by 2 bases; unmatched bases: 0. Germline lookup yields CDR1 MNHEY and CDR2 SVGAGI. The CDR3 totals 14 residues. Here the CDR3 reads CASSYGGAYNEQFF. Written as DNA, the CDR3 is TGTGCCAGCAGTTACGGGGGGGCCTACAATGAGCAGTTCTTC.

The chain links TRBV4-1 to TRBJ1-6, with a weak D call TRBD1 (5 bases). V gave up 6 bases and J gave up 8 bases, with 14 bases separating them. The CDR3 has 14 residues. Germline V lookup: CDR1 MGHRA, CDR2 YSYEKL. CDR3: CASRQALGDSPLHF. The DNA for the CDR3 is TGCGCCAGCAGACAGGCCTTGGGGGATTCACCCCTCCACTTT.

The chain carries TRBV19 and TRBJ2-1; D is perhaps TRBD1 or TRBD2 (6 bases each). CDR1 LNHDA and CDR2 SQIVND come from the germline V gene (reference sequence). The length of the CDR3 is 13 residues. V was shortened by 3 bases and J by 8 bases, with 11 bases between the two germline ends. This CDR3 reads CASSIWGADEQFF. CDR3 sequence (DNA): TGTGCCAGTAGTATTTGGGGGGCGGATGAGCAGTTCTTC.